This T cell receptor (beta chain) was obtained from a study of T cell responses to AZD1222 COVID-19 vaccine. Study findings and constraints: At study baseline, merely six AZD1222 recipients were seropositive. Two AZD1222 administrations were followed by greater Spike-specific TCR breadth and depth. The sample set comprised mostly white British donors with more females, and clonal diversity was possibly underestimated.

As to this clone: The target antigen is unknown.

The length of the CDR3 is 15 residues. The J segment lost 5 bases and the V segment lost 1 base, leaving 7 bases of the junction unmatched. The germline V gene has CDR1 MGHRA and CDR2 YSYEKL. TCRdb's table, derived via immunoSEQ multiplex PCR, lists solely in-frame clones and lacks some. The data contain some 130,000 clones, 90% to 95% of them singletons. The receptor's source is an adult who received the AZD1222 COVID-19 vaccine. The chain uses TRBV4-1 and TRBJ2-7, with 8 bases identical to TRBD1. Material: peripheral blood, obtained 28 days after the second AZD1222 dose. The CDR3 reads CASSQVYRGDDEQYF. CDR3 bases: TGCGCCAGCAGCCAAGTCTACAGGGGGGACGACGAGCAGTACTTC.